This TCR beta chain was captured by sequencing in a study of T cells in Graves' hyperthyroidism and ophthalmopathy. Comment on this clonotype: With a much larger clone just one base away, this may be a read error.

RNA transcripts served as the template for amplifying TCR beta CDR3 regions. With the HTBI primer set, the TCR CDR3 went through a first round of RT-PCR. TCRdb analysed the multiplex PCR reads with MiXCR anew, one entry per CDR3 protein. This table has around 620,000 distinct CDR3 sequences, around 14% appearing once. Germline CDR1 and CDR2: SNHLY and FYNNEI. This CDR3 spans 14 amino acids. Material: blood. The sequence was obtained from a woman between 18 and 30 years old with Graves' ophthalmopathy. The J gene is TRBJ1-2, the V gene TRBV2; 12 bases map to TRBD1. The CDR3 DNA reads TGTGCCAGCAGTGGGGACAGGGGGCCCAGTGGCCACACCTTC. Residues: CASSGDRGPSGHTF. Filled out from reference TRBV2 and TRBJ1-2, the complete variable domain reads EPEVTQTPSHQVTQMGQEVILRCVPISNHLYFYWYRQILGQKVEFLVSFYNNEISEKSEIFDDQFSVERPDGSNFTLKIRSTKLEDSAMYFCASSGDRGPSGHTFGSGTRLTVV.